A single sample gave rise to the 13 T cell receptor beta chains below, sequenced in a study of CD8+ T cells in alopecia areata. Reverse transcription of extracted RNA yielded cDNA, which provided the sequencing template. Produced via immunoSEQ multiplex PCR; TCRdb's table is partial and in-frame only. Listed here are under 350,000 clones without any singletons, the top ten holding more than 0.95%. Using CD4, CD8alpha, NKG2D, NKG2ACE and other markers, pooled cutaneous lymph node cells were sorted. Sequences were obtained from CD4+ T cells sorted from a lymph node. These TCRs come from a C3H/HeJ mouse with alopecia areata. The MHC haplotype of the strain is H2-k.

This clone has just a few counts. Mouse names are used for the genes. The read terminates 4 residues before the CDR3 end, so the remaining end is supplied by the germline J gene. V is TRBV1 and J is TRBJ2-4, with D maybe TRBD1 (5 bases). Germline assignment: CDR1 NSQYPW and CDR2 LRSPGD (reference sequence). This CDR3 is built from 14 residues. The CDR3 bases that were read are TGCACCTGCAGTGCAGACGACAGAAAAAAC. It codes for CTCSADDRKN. The CDR3 in full is CTCSADDRKNTLYF.

Note on this clone: The genes are named according to mouse. The CDR3 end lies 4 residues beyond the end of the read and is filled in from the germline J gene. The chain carries TRBV1 and TRBJ1-2, with 9 nucleotides matching TRBD1. V lost 3 bases to trimming and J lost 3 bases; unmatched junction nucleotides: 5. Germline V gene sequence: CDR1 NSQYPW, CDR2 LRSPGD (reference sequence). The CDR3 loop spans 15 amino acids. The sequenced CDR3 bases are TGCACCTGCAGTGCCCCCACAGGGGGCGACTCC. Translated: CTCSAPTGGDS. The entire CDR3 protein reads CTCSAPTGGDSDYTF.

In its sample, this clone was seen a few times. Germline and genes: mouse. The CDR3 goes on 4 residues after the read ends, and that part is filled in from the germline J gene. The V call is TRBV13-3, the J call TRBJ2-3, with 8 bases matching TRBD2. CDR1 NNHDY and CDR2 SYVADS come from the germline V gene. The CDR3 length is 14 residues. V shed 5 bases, J shed 0 bases, and the junction held 2 bases outside the gene matches. The covered CDR3 bases are TGTGCCAGCAGACTGGGGGTTAGTGCAGAA. Translation gives CASRLGVSAE. The entire CDR3 protein reads CASRLGVSAETLYF.

The sample holds a few counts of this clone. These gene names are mouse names. With the read ending 4 residues before the CDR3 end, the germline J gene is used to fill in that end. The sample holds other DNA sequences that translate to the same CDR3. The V call is TRBV19, the J call TRBJ2-5; a weak D match, TRBD1 (6 bases). V was pared by 2 bases and J by 3 bases, with 7 bases between. The CDR3 extends over 13 amino acids. CDR1 and CDR2 from the germline V gene are FNHDT and SITEND (reference sequence). CDR3 sequence: CASSIGTQDTQYF. The DNA read from the CDR3 is TGTGCCAGCAGTATTGGGACACAAGAC.

For this clone: The gene names here belong to mouse. The read terminates 4 residues ahead of where the CDR3 ends, so the germline J gene completes it. This chain links TRBV1 with TRBJ1-2; TRBD1 might be the D (5 bases). Looked up from germline, CDR1 is NSQYPW and CDR2 is LRSPGD (reference sequence). The CDR3 is 11 amino acids. The sequenced part of the CDR3 DNA is TGCACCTGCAGTGAAGGGGTC. It specifies CTCSEGV. The full CDR3 reads CTCSEGVDYTF.

About this clone itself: The gene symbols are mouse symbols. The read terminates 4 residues ahead of where the CDR3 ends, so the germline J gene completes it. The chain uses TRBV19 and TRBJ1-1, with D unclear. Germline V gene data show CDR1 as FNHDT and CDR2 as SITEND (reference sequence). V was trimmed by 1 base and J by 0 bases, leaving 10 bases between them. This CDR3 comprises 15 residues. The CDR3: CASSIRTRANTEVFF. Incomplete CDR3 DNA: TGTGCCAGCAGTATAAGAACAAGAGCAAACACA.

As to this clone: A far more abundant clone sits one base away, making this likely a read error. Mouse gene names apply. The read stops 4 residues short of the end of the CDR3; the missing end is completed from the germline J gene. At the DNA level, this CDR3 is encoded by other sequences in the same sample as well. The chain couples TRBV5 to TRBJ2-5; D unclear. The germline V and J ends were trimmed by 3 bases and 0 bases, with 4 bases remaining between them. Germline V gene data show CDR1 as LGHNA and CDR2 as YNLKQL (reference sequence). The CDR3 has 13 residues. The CDR3 region is CASSQGNQDTQYF. The sequenced CDR3 bases are TGTGCCAGCAGCCAGGGAAACCAAGAC.

This clone occurred a few times. The germline and genes are mouse ones. The read terminates 4 residues before the CDR3 end, so the remaining end is supplied by the germline J gene. The gene calls are TRBV5 and TRBJ1-2; TRBD1 matches at 9 bases. V shed 0 bases, J shed 4 bases, and the junction held 3 bases outside the gene matches. The CDR3 is made up of 15 amino acids. Germline-derived CDR1 and CDR2 are LGHNA and YNLKQL (reference sequence). The part of the CDR3 DNA that was read is TGTGCCAGCAGCCAAGATGGGACAGGGTTCTCC. Translated: CASSQDGTGFS. In full, the CDR3 reads CASSQDGTGFSDYTF.

In this sample, this clone turned up a few times. The genes and germline here are from mouse. The CDR3 goes on 4 residues after the read ends, and that part is filled in from the germline J gene. The rearrangement uses TRBV5 and TRBJ2-2, with no clear D. Trimming removed 1 base at V and 2 bases at J, with 5 bases between. The CDR3 spans 14 residues. The V gene's germline CDR1 is LGHNA and CDR2 YNLKQL (reference sequence). The CDR3 loop reads CASSQGPNTGQLYF. Partial CDR3 DNA: TGTGCCAGCAGCCAAGGTCCGAACACCGGG.

This clone was seen only a few times. These gene names are mouse names. Sequencing ends 4 residues short of the CDR3 end; the germline J gene provides the rest. The chain uses TRBV13-1 and TRBJ2-2; D may be TRBD2 (5 bases). V lost 2 bases and J 0 bases, leaving 8 bases between the germline ends. The V gene's germline CDR1 is NSHNY and CDR2 SYGAGN. The CDR3 has 15 amino acids. Partial CDR3 DNA: TGTGCCAGCAGTGAAGGCTGGGCAAACACCGGG. Translation gives CASSEGWANTG. The complete CDR3 reads CASSEGWANTGQLYF.

Comment on this clone: Gene and germline names: mouse. CDR3: CASSPWGPSAETLYF. The part of the CDR3 DNA that was read is TGTGCCAGCAGTCCCTGGGGGCCTAGTGCAGAA. The J gene is TRBJ2-3, the V gene TRBV19; possible D gene TRBD2, 7 bases. Read data end 4 residues before the CDR3 end; the end is taken from the germline J gene. Trimming took off 4 bases at V and 0 bases at J, with 12 bases between the two ends. The germline gives CDR1 FNHDT, CDR2 SITEND (reference sequence). The CDR3 totals 15 residues.

This clone was counted only a few times. Each gene name is a mouse one. The sequence runs out 4 residues before the end of the CDR3; the remainder is reconstructed from the germline J gene. The rearrangement uses TRBV5 and TRBJ2-1; 8 positions match TRBD2. The J segment lost 3 bases and the V segment lost 2 bases, leaving 3 bases of the junction unmatched. Germline V gives CDR1 LGHNA, CDR2 YNLKQL (reference sequence). The CDR3 runs 15 residues. The covered CDR3 bases are TGTGCCAGCAGCCAAAGCTGGGGGGTCTATGCT. Its protein product is CASSQSWGVYA. The entire CDR3 protein is CASSQSWGVYAEQFF.

This clone was seen a few times. Possible read error: a much larger clone is one base away. Any gene name here is a mouse gene name. The sequenced fragment ends 4 residues before the CDR3 boundary, so the rest is inferred from the germline J gene. This CDR3 is also generated by other DNA sequences in the sample. V and J are TRBV13-1 and TRBJ1-2; possible D gene TRBD1, 5 bases. The V end lost 2 bases, the J end lost 1 base, and 6 bases lay between the germline ends. The CDR3 contains 13 residues. CDR1 is NSHNY and CDR2 is SYGAGN in the germline V gene. CDR3 DNA, as far as it was read: TGTGCCAGCAGTGAGGGGGGAAACTCC. Its protein product is CASSEGGNS. The CDR3 in its entirety is CASSEGGNSDYTF.